The count of the clone carrying this T cell receptor beta chain is one. The data were obtained in a study of PD-L1 blockade in urothelial cancer. The method was immunoSEQ multiplex PCR; TCRdb's version includes in-frame clones alone and lacks a portion of them. Of around 40,000 clones listed, 80% to 90% were seen once; the top ten hold around 2%. Looked up from germline, CDR1 is SGHDN and CDR2 is FVKESK. The CDR3 sequence is 14 residues long. Trimming shortened V by 0 bases and J by 3 bases, and 8 bases separated the two germline ends. Sequences were derived from PBMCs, sampled around atezolizumab (anti-PD-L1) treatment. The chain uses TRBV14 and TRBJ2-5; D call uncertain. The receptor comes from a man in his sixties with urothelial cancer. The CDR3 bases are TGTGCCAGCAGCCAAGAGGCAGGCAAAGAGACCCAGTACTTC. Its protein product is CASSQEAGKETQYF.